Presented here are 22 T cell receptor beta chains from one specimen sequenced in a study of blood T cell repertoires in COVID-19. Generated by immunoSEQ multiplex PCR, the TCRdb table keeps only in-frame clones and is missing some. In the table there are 35,000 to 45,000 clones, roughly 68% of which are singletons. Sequences were obtained from peripheral blood. The source of these receptors is a man aged 80 or over with acute or convalescent COVID-19.

The J gene is TRBJ1-5, the V gene TRBV19, with D perhaps TRBD1 (5 bases). The germline gives CDR1 LNHDA, CDR2 SQIVND (reference sequence). V was clipped by 5 bases and J by 3 bases, with 17 bases between them. CDR3 length equals 16 residues. As DNA, the CDR3 is TGTGCCAGTAGTGGGGGAGGGGTTTCTCTCAATCAGCCCCAGCATTTT. This sequence encodes CASSGGGVSLNQPQHF.

This sequence joins TRBV5-6 and TRBJ2-5; a weak D match, TRBD2 (5 bases). The CDR3 extends over 15 amino acids. With 4 bases removed from V and 5 bases from J, the gap between germline ends came to 18 bases. Germline assignment: CDR1 SGHDT and CDR2 YYEEEE. The CDR3 reads CASSPTPRTFETQYF. The DNA for the CDR3 is TGTGCCAGCAGCCCAACCCCCAGGACTTTTGAGACCCAGTACTTC.

J is TRBJ2-1 and V is TRBV7-7; 13 nucleotides agree with TRBD2. CDR3 length equals 15 residues. V dropped 5 bases and J dropped 6; count of bases not matched to a gene: 4. The germline V gene has CDR1 SSHAT and CDR2 FNYEAQ (reference sequence). The CDR3 loop reads CASSETSGRSNEQFF. CDR3 sequence (DNA): TGTGCCAGCAGCGAGACTAGCGGGAGGTCCAATGAGCAGTTCTTC.

This clone appeared a few times. The chain carries TRBV5-1 and TRBJ2-5, with a weak D call TRBD1 (6 bases). V was pared by 0 bases and J by 2 bases, with 14 bases between. This CDR3 contains 16 residues. In germline, CDR1 is SGHRS, CDR2 YFSETQ. The CDR3 coding sequence is TGCGCCAGCAGCTTGGACAGGACAGTGCTGCAAGAGACCCAGTACTTC. Translated: CASSLDRTVLQETQYF.

CDR3 residues: CASSFSGVSTYEQYF. CDR3 bases: TGTGCCAGCAGCTTTTCAGGGGTATCGACCTACGAGCAGTACTTC. The chain couples TRBV7-2 to TRBJ2-7; possible D gene TRBD1, 6 bases. Germline V CDR1 and CDR2: SGHTA, FQGNSA. Trimming cost V 3 bases and J 2 bases, with 14 bases left between them. The CDR3 contains 15 residues.

V and J are TRBV14 and TRBJ2-2, with D tentatively TRBD2 (5 bases). The CDR3 totals 16 residues. The ends were cut back, 7 bases at V and 3 bases at J, with 18 bases in the middle. Germline V gene data show CDR1 as SGHDN and CDR2 as FVKESK. In DNA, the CDR3 is TGTGCCAGCACCACCTTCCGGGGTTCGTACACCGGGGAGCTGTTTTTT. It specifies CASTTFRGSYTGELFF.

The chain recombines TRBV5-6 with TRBJ2-7; 11 bases line up with TRBD2. In germline, CDR1 is SGHDT, CDR2 YYEEEE. The length of the CDR3 is 15 residues. The V and J ends lost 2 bases and 6 bases, in that order; junction bases with no gene match: 7. The CDR3 loop reads CASSFTSGSSGEQYF. The CDR3, as DNA: TGTGCCAGCAGCTTCACTAGCGGGAGTTCGGGCGAGCAGTACTTC.

The rearrangement links TRBV11-2 to TRBJ2-3, with a possible D match to TRBD2 (6 bases). V was shortened by 0 bases and J by 14 bases, with 24 bases between the two germline ends. This CDR3 has 16 residues. Germline CDR1 is SGHAT and CDR2 is FQNNGV. CDR3 DNA: TGTGCCAGCAGCTTAGATGGGCGGGTTAGCGGTAGCTTTTCGTATTTT. This translates into CASSLDGRVSGSFSYF.

The chain employs TRBV4-2 and TRBJ2-2, with D unclear. CDR3 length: 15 residues. Germline values: CDR1 LGHNA, CDR2 YNFKEQ. Between the trimmed V and J ends, which lost 0 bases and 6 bases, there was a span of 11 bases. The CDR3 DNA reads as TGTGCCAGCAGCCAAGATACCGGGTTAGCCGGGGAGCTGTTTTTT. Protein product: CASSQDTGLAGELFF.

The rearrangement uses TRBV18 and TRBJ1-2; D perhaps matches TRBD1 (5 bases). Germline lookup yields CDR1 KGHSH and CDR2 LQKENI. There are 15 residues in the CDR3. V lost 6 bases and J lost 4, with 18 bases in between. The CDR3 region has the DNA TGTGCCAGCTCCCCCTGGGCAGGGTCGTTCTATGGCTACACCTTC. It translates to CASSPWAGSFYGYTF.

The V call is TRBV6-6, the J call TRBJ1-4, with 8 bases matching TRBD1. J lost 8 bases, V lost 6 bases, and 8 bases had no gene match. Germline CDR1 and CDR2: MNHNY and SVGAGI (reference sequence). The CDR3 is 14 amino acids. The chain's CDR3 is CASRSTGDREKLFF. In DNA form, the CDR3 reads TGTGCCAGCAGATCGACAGGGGACAGAGAAAAACTGTTTTTT.

V is TRBV3-1 (or the pseudogene TRBV3-2) and J is TRBJ2-5, with TRBD1 identical over 10 bases. The junction had 6 bases not matched to a gene; V was cut back by 6 bases and J by 5 bases. CDR1 is LGHDT and CDR2 is YNNKEL in the germline V gene (reference sequence). The CDR3 has 14 amino acids. CDR3 loop: CASSWDRGGETQYF. The CDR3 DNA reads as TGTGCCAGCAGTTGGGACAGGGGAGGCGAGACCCAGTACTTC.

The chain uses TRBV7-9 and TRBJ2-1, with 9 nucleotides matching TRBD2. This CDR3 region has 14 residues. CDR1 SEHNR and CDR2 FQNEAQ come from the germline V gene (reference sequence). The ends lost 1 base at V and 8 bases at J; junction bases unmatched: 3. The CDR3 loop is CASSLEAGGDEQFF. CDR3 sequence (DNA): TGTGCCAGCAGCTTAGAAGCGGGGGGCGATGAGCAGTTCTTC.

This clone has only one observation. Here the CDR3 DNA reads TGTGCCAGCTCAGCACTAGCGGGAATGGTTGGCAATGAGCAGTTCTTC. Translated: CASSALAGMVGNEQFF. The gene calls are TRBV18 and TRBJ2-1; 10 nucleotides agree with TRBD2. There are 16 residues in the CDR3. CDR1 is KGHSH and CDR2 is LQKENI in the germline V gene. The junction had 10 bases not matched to a gene; V was cut back by 5 bases and J by 6 bases.

Here the CDR3 reads CASRSEGLAGVEQFF. CDR3 nucleotides: TGTGCCAGCAGGTCGGAGGGACTAGCGGGAGTTGAGCAGTTCTTC. The genes are TRBV5-6 and TRBJ2-1; 14 bases are a match to TRBD2. V lost 5 bases and J lost 9; bases outside the gene matches: 7. CDR1 is SGHDT and CDR2 is YYEEEE in the germline V gene. There are 15 residues in the CDR3.

This clone appeared a single time. The chain carries TRBV4-2 and TRBJ2-5, with 13 bases aligning to TRBD2. CDR1 is LGHNA and CDR2 is YNFKEQ in the germline V gene. The CDR3 runs 15 residues. The V segment lost 4 bases and the J segment 5 bases; nucleotides outside the gene matches: 4. CDR3 bases: TGTGCCAGCAGCCGTGAACTAGCGGGAGGGGAGACCCAGTACTTC. It specifies CASSRELAGGETQYF.

The V gene is TRBV29-1, the J gene TRBJ2-5, with 10 bases fitting TRBD1. Germline CDR1 is SQVTM and CDR2 is ANQGSEA. This CDR3 is built from 13 residues. V lost 6 bases, J lost 5 bases, and 6 bases stayed unmatched. CDR3 region: CSVPTGGGETQYF. CDR3 coding DNA: TGCAGCGTGCCGACAGGGGGCGGGGAGACCCAGTACTTC.

CDR3 DNA: TGTGCCAGCAGCCCCCGGGCAGGGGGCCAATTCTATGGCTACACCTTC. It translates to CASSPRAGGQFYGYTF. The chain is built from TRBV7-9 and TRBJ1-2; 8 bases map to TRBD1. V was clipped by 5 bases and J by 4 bases; unmatched bases: 12. Germline CDR1 and CDR2: SEHNR and FQNEAQ (reference sequence). The CDR3 totals 16 residues. Based on the CDR3 plus reference TRBV7-9 and TRBJ1-2, the full variable domain is DTGVSQNPRHKITKRGQNVTFRCDPISEHNRLYWYRQTLGQGPEFLTYFQNEAQLEKSRLLSDRFSAERPKGSFSTLEIQRTEQGDSAMYLCASSPRAGGQFYGYTFGSGTRLTVV.

The rearrangement uses TRBV28 and TRBJ2-1; a possible D gene is TRBD2 (5 bases). This CDR3 is built from 16 residues. Trimming took 6 bases from V and 4 from J, leaving 19 bases between them. Germline V gene data show CDR1 as MDHEN and CDR2 as SYDVKM. The CDR3 protein is CASRPTNLRLYNEQFF. The CDR3 DNA reads TGTGCCAGCAGACCGACTAACCTAAGGTTATACAATGAGCAGTTCTTC.

As regards this clone: One end of the junction varies from germline; a read error may be responsible. The chain is built from TRBV19 and TRBJ2-7, with 9 bases identical to TRBD2. The CDR3 is 12 residues long. CDR1 and CDR2 from the germline V gene are LNHDA and SQIVND (reference sequence). The CDR3 region has the DNA TGTGCCAGTAGTATCAGCGGGGGGCACCCCAACTTC. Protein product: CASSISGGHPNF.

J is TRBJ2-3 and V is TRBV5-1, with D possibly being TRBD2 (5 bases). V lost 7 bases and J 0 bases, leaving 18 bases between the germline ends. The CDR3 has 16 residues. CDR1 is SGHRS, CDR2 YFSETQ, per germline. As DNA, the CDR3 is TGCGCCAGCCGACTACCCCAGACTACTAGCACAGATACGCAGTATTTT. It yields the protein CASRLPQTTSTDTQYF.

The chain employs TRBV29-1 and TRBJ2-1; 10 nucleotides agree with TRBD2. The CDR3 runs 14 residues. V lost 3 bases to trimming and J lost 7 bases; unmatched junction nucleotides: 6. Germline-derived CDR1 and CDR2 are SQVTM and ANQGSEA. CDR3 residues: CSVDKGLARNEQFF. The CDR3 DNA reads TGCAGCGTTGATAAGGGACTAGCGAGGAATGAGCAGTTCTTC.